One T cell receptor (beta chain) is described in this entry. This CDR3 has 17 residues. Trimming at V came to 0 bases and at J to 7 bases, leaving 11 bases not matched to a gene. Looked up from germline, CDR1 is LNHNV and CDR2 is YYDKDF (reference sequence). Combining a sample-barcoded 5' primer with a J-beta primer mix, a second PCR ran for roughly 6 to 12 cycles. TCRdb re-derived calls from the 5' RACE reads in MiXCR, one entry per CDR3 protein. The sample has about 1,500,000 distinct CDR3 sequences, 28% seen once. This sample is part of a study of blood T cells in healthy people across ages. This chain joins TRBV15 and TRBJ2-1, with 8 positions matching TRBD2. The TCR sequence derives from a woman in her 30s in good health. Sequenced material: blood. CDR3 nucleotides: TGTGCCACCAGCAGAGATCTACCGGGACTAGAGGCAAATGAGCAGTTCTTC. It specifies CATSRDLPGLEANEQFF.